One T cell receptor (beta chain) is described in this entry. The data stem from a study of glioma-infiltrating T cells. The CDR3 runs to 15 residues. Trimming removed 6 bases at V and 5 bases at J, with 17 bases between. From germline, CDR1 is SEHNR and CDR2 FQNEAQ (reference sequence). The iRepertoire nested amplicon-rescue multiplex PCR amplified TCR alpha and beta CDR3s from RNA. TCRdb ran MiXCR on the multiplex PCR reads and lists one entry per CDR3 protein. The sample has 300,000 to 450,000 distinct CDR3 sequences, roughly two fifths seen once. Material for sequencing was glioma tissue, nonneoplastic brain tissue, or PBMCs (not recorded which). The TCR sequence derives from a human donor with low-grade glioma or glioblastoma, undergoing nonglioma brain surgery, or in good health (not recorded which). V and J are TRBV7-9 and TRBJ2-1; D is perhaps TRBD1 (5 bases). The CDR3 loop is CASRKAPLGHNEQFF. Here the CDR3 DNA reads TGTGCCAGCAGAAAAGCCCCTCTGGGGCACAATGAGCAGTTCTTC.